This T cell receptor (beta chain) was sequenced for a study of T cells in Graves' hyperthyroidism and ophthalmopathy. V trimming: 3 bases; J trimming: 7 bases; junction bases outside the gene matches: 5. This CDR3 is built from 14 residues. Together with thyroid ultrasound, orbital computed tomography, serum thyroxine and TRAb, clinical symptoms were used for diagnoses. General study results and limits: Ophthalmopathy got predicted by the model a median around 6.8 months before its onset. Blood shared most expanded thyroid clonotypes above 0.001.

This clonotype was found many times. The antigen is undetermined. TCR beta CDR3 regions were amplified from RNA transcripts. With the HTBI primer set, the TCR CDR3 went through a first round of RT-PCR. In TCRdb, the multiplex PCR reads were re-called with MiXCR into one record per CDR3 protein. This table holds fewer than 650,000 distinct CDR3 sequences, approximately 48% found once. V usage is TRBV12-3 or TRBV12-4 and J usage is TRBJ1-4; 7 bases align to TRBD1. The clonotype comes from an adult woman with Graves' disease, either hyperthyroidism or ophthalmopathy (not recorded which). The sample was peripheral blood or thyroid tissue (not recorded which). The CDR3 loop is CASSFQGGGEKLFF. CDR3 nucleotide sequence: TGTGCCAGCAGTTTTCAGGGGGGCGGTGAAAAACTGTTTTTT.